A single T cell receptor (beta chain) is shown here with its context. The antigen is not known. This entry belongs to a study of cytomegalovirus exposure and HLA in healthy donors. Study-level background: There were about 85 million unique TCRs (from HLA-typed donors) in an early data release. Points from the study as a whole: Highest at DRB1 and lowest at HLA-C, TCR association rates differed among HLA loci in a later analysis. The analysis excluded some indistinguishable V segments, including TRBV6-2 and TRBV6-3. Most TCRs appeared rarely, but some public TCRs recurred in many donors.

PCR used 60 Vbeta primers and 13 Jbeta primers. Produced via immunoSEQ multiplex PCR; TCRdb's table is partial and in-frame only. The sample lists approximately 120,000 clones, 75% to 80% occurring once. V gave up 0 bases and J gave up 3 bases, with 5 bases separating them. From germline, CDR1 is SQVTM and CDR2 ANQGSEA. The CDR3 runs 12 residues. Sequencing was done on a sample of PBMCs. This receptor was identified in a man in his forties in good health and CMV-seronegative. This chain joins TRBV29-1 and TRBJ1-1; D call uncertain. This CDR3 is CSVEDGHTEAFF. CDR3 in DNA: TGCAGCGTTGAAGATGGGCACACTGAAGCTTTCTTT.